What follows are 28 T cell receptor beta chains derived from one specimen sequenced in a study of blood T cell repertoires in COVID-19. Clones were read by immunoSEQ multiplex PCR, and TCRdb kept only the in-frame ones, dropping some. The sample yields about 200,000 clones, approximately 88% seen once. The sequenced material came from peripheral blood. These receptors were obtained from a man aged 40-49 years with acute or convalescent COVID-19.

The chain has TRBV7-2 and TRBJ1-3, with a tentative D call TRBD1 (6 bases). Trimming left V 2 bases short and J 0 bases short, with 14 bases between. This CDR3 has 17 amino acids. The V gene's germline CDR1 is SGHTA and CDR2 FQGNSA. CDR3 in DNA: TGTGCCAGCAGCTTAAGTTTAGGACAGAGCTCTGGAAACACCATATATTTT. Protein: CASSLSLGQSSGNTIYF.

The chain carries TRBV23-1 and TRBJ1-2; TRBD1 is a possible D gene (5 bases). TRBV23-1 has ORF status, its function being uncertain. The CDR3 has 13 amino acids. The V end was cut by 0 bases, the J end by 11 bases, with 13 bases between. CDR3 bases: TGCGCCAGCAGTCAATCAGGAGGGCAGGGTTACACCTTC. It translates to CASSQSGGQGYTF.

This chain connects TRBV19 to TRBJ2-1, with 9 bases matching TRBD1. Unmatched junction bases numbered 2, after V lost 5 bases and J lost 3 bases. The CDR3 has 14 residues. CDR1 is LNHDA and CDR2 is SQIVND in the germline V gene (reference sequence). This CDR3 is CASSRDRDYNEQFF. The CDR3 DNA follows: TGTGCCAGTAGTCGGGACAGGGACTACAATGAGCAGTTCTTC.

V gene TRBV19 combines with J gene TRBJ1-5, with a tentative D call TRBD1 (5 bases). This CDR3 spans 13 amino acids. Germline-derived CDR1 and CDR2 are LNHDA and SQIVND (reference sequence). With 6 bases removed from V and 4 bases from J, the gap between germline ends came to 10 bases. The CDR3 loop is CASRDTENQPQHF. CDR3 DNA: TGTGCCAGTAGGGACACGGAGAATCAGCCCCAGCATTTT.

The gene calls are TRBV7-2 and TRBJ2-4; possible D gene TRBD2, 5 bases. The CDR3 runs to 16 residues. V shed 1 base and J shed 0 bases, with 10 bases lying between them. CDR1 and CDR2 (germline): SGHTA, FQGNSA. The CDR3 DNA reads TGTGCCAGCAGCTTAGTGACGGGGTTAGCCAAAAACATTCAGTACTTC. It yields the protein CASSLVTGLAKNIQYF.

The chain has TRBV5-6 and TRBJ2-3; D not certain. CDR3 size: 16 residues. Trimming removed 2 bases from V and 0 bases from J, with 13 bases in between. Germline-derived CDR1 and CDR2 are SGHDT and YYEEEE. The CDR3 DNA reads as TGTGCCAGCAGCTTCGATTACCAGTCTAGCACAGATACGCAGTATTTT. Translation gives CASSFDYQSSTDTQYF.

The CDR3 DNA sequence: TGTGCCAGCAGCTTAACGGGGACTGACCGGTTTAGTGGAAACACCATATATTTT. Its translation is CASSLTGTDRFSGNTIYF. This chain connects TRBV7-2 to TRBJ1-3; D possibly corresponds to TRBD1 (5 bases). The V gene's germline CDR1 is SGHTA and CDR2 FQGNSA. V was trimmed by 2 bases and J by 3 bases, leaving 20 bases between them. The CDR3 extends over 18 amino acids.

This chain connects TRBV6-5 to TRBJ1-5, with D perhaps matching TRBD1 (5 bases). Trimming left V 6 bases short and J 3 bases short, with 9 bases between. CDR1 MNHEY and CDR2 SVGAGI come from the germline V gene. The CDR3 loop spans 13 amino acids. The CDR3 region is CASRQQVNQPQHF. The CDR3 coding sequence is TGTGCCAGCAGACAACAGGTCAATCAGCCCCAGCATTTT.

The V call is TRBV5-1, the J call TRBJ2-3; D may be TRBD2 (6 bases). V was pared by 3 bases and J by 2 bases, with 16 bases between. The germline V gene has CDR1 SGHRS and CDR2 YFSETQ. CDR3 length: 16 residues. In DNA form, the CDR3 reads TGCGCCAGCAGCTCCCTTACGGCGGGACTCACAGATACGCAGTATTTT. It is translated as CASSSLTAGLTDTQYF.

This rearrangement joins TRBV10-3 to TRBJ1-2; TRBD1 matches 8 bases. The V gene end was trimmed by 6 bases and the J gene end by 4 bases; junction bases not matched to a gene: 4. This CDR3 is built from 13 residues. CDR1 and CDR2 (germline): ENHRY, SYGVKD. The CDR3 protein is CAISVDRAYGYTF. CDR3 in DNA: TGTGCCATCAGCGTGGACAGGGCCTATGGCTACACCTTC.

The sample holds one count of this clone. The genes are TRBV19 and TRBJ2-5, with 10 bases fitting TRBD2. The CDR3 totals 15 residues. CDR1 is LNHDA, CDR2 SQIVND, per germline (reference sequence). Trimming removed 7 bases from V and 2 bases from J; junction bases left unmatched: 7. CDR3 in amino acids: CASKLTSGPQETQYF. DNA of the CDR3: TGTGCCAGTAAATTGACTAGCGGGCCTCAAGAGACCCAGTACTTC.

This chain connects TRBV23-1 to TRBJ2-1; maybe TRBD1 (6 bases). TRBV23-1 qualifies as an ORF whose function is uncertain. This CDR3 region has 14 residues. V shed 8 bases and J shed 9 bases, with 20 bases lying between them. CDR3 region: CASPRVWQGSEQFF. The CDR3 DNA follows: TGCGCCAGCCCGAGAGTCTGGCAGGGGTCTGAGCAGTTCTTC.

V usage is TRBV2 and J usage is TRBJ1-3, with a weak D call TRBD1 (5 bases). CDR3 size: 14 residues. In germline, CDR1 is SNHLY, CDR2 FYNNEI. V was shortened by 10 bases and J by 0 bases, with 13 bases between the two germline ends. CDR3 DNA: TGTGCCATAATGAAGCAGGGCTCTGGAAACACCATATATTTT. Residues: CAIMKQGSGNTIYF.

The chain combines TRBV27 with TRBJ2-7; TRBD2 matches 10 bases. The germline CDR1 and CDR2 sequences are MNHEY and SMNVEV (reference sequence). This CDR3 is built from 14 residues. The V and J ends lost 5 bases and 2 bases, in that order; junction bases with no gene match: 3. DNA for the CDR3: TGTGCCAGCAGTGGGGGGACTAGCGCCTACGAGCAGTACTTC. Its protein is CASSGGTSAYEQYF.

The chain couples TRBV5-1 to TRBJ2-7; 8 bases are a match to TRBD1. Germline V CDR1 and CDR2: SGHRS, YFSETQ. This CDR3 spans 14 amino acids. Trimming cost V 0 bases and J 5 bases; bases outside gene matches: 4. The CDR3 region is CASSLVAGGDEQYF. The DNA of the CDR3 is TGCGCCAGCAGCTTGGTAGCAGGGGGCGACGAGCAGTACTTC.

V usage is TRBV10-1 and J usage is TRBJ1-5; D gene uncertain. V gave up 10 bases and J gave up 3 bases, with 19 bases separating them. The CDR3 contains 15 residues. In germline, CDR1 is WNHNN, CDR2 SYGVQD (reference sequence). The CDR3 loop is CATPPAESPNQPQHF. The CDR3 DNA reads as TGCGCCACCCCTCCGGCGGAGAGTCCCAATCAGCCCCAGCATTTT.

V usage is TRBV6-4 and J usage is TRBJ1-5; 11 nucleotides align to TRBD1. Unmatched junction bases numbered 7, after V lost 6 bases and J lost 3 bases. The germline gives CDR1 MRHNA, CDR2 SNTAGT. The length of the CDR3 is 16 residues. In nucleotides, the CDR3 is TGTGCCAGCAGCGGACAGGGGGCGGACTACAATCAGCCCCAGCATTTT. Protein product: CASSGQGADYNQPQHF.

This chain uses TRBV7-8 with TRBJ1-2, with TRBD1 matching over 9 bases. Germline CDR1 is SGHVS and CDR2 is FQNEAQ. This CDR3 has 15 residues. The junction had 3 bases not matched to a gene; V was cut back by 0 bases and J by 4 bases. This CDR3 reads CASSLATGGLYGYTF. The CDR3 coding sequence is TGTGCCAGCAGCTTAGCGACAGGGGGACTCTATGGCTACACCTTC.

This rearrangement joins TRBV5-4 to TRBJ1-6; TRBD1 aligns across 8 bases. This CDR3 region has 13 residues. J was trimmed by 9 bases and V by 3 bases; bases with no gene match: 2. CDR1 and CDR2 from the germline V gene are SGHNT and YYREEE (reference sequence). Here the CDR3 reads CASSSDRASPLHF. The CDR3 region has the DNA TGTGCCAGCAGCTCGGACAGGGCTTCACCCCTCCACTTT.

The chain has TRBV5-1 and TRBJ2-3; 8 bases match TRBD2. There are 14 residues in the CDR3. J lost 1 base, V lost 4 bases, and 2 bases had no gene match. CDR1 and CDR2 (germline): SGHRS, YFSETQ. CDR3 DNA: TGCGCCAGCAGCAGTAGCGGGGGCACAGATACGCAGTATTTT. Its protein is CASSSSGGTDTQYF.

The rearrangement uses TRBV4-2 and TRBJ2-5; TRBD1 might be the D (5 bases). Trimming pared 5 bases from V and 2 bases from J, leaving 18 bases between. The CDR3 loop spans 16 amino acids. Germline V lookup: CDR1 LGHNA, CDR2 YNFKEQ. The DNA of the CDR3 is TGTGCCAGCAGCGCCAACCAACAGGAGATACAAGAGACCCAGTACTTC. Translation gives CASSANQQEIQETQYF.

The chain recombines TRBV19 with TRBJ1-1; D possibly corresponds to TRBD1 (5 bases). Germline assignment: CDR1 LNHDA and CDR2 SQIVND (reference sequence). The V gene lost 3 bases and the J gene lost 10 bases, with 21 bases spanning the gap. The CDR3 is 15 residues long. The CDR3 DNA reads TGTGCCAGTAGTATGGCTCCGGGGGGGTCTTACACAGCTTTCTTT. This gives the protein CASSMAPGGSYTAFF.

V usage is TRBV6-5 and J usage is TRBJ2-2; D is possibly TRBD1 (5 bases). This CDR3 comprises 14 residues. Germline CDR1 MNHEY, CDR2 SVGAGI. Trimming pared 5 bases from V and 9 bases from J, leaving 16 bases between. The CDR3 DNA reads as TGTGCCAGCAGTACAGGACCCCTTTTCAGGGAGCTGTTTTTT. Amino acid sequence: CASSTGPLFRELFF.

The chain employs TRBV11-2 and TRBJ2-1; TRBD2 agrees at 10 bases. V trimming: 5 bases; J trimming: 8 bases; junction bases outside the gene matches: 9. The CDR3 is 15 amino acids. CDR1 and CDR2 (germline): SGHAT, FQNNGV. CDR3 sequence (DNA): TGTGCCAGCAGCACCTCCGGGACTAGCGTCGATGAGCAGTTCTTC. It encodes CASSTSGTSVDEQFF.

This clone was detected only once. For the CDR3, the DNA is TGTGCCAGCAGCTTCGGGGGTCCGGGGAACACTGAAGCTTTCTTT. Translated: CASSFGGPGNTEAFF. The V call is TRBV11-3, the J call TRBJ1-1, with D perhaps TRBD1 (5 bases). This CDR3 comprises 15 residues. Germline-derived CDR1 and CDR2 are SGHNT and YENEEA. Between the trimmed V and J ends, which lost 3 bases and 1 base, there was a span of 12 bases.

The chain uses TRBV19 and TRBJ1-2; D possibly corresponds to TRBD1 (5 bases). Trimming left V 7 bases short and J 5 bases short, with 17 bases between. The CDR3 is 14 amino acids. Germline assignment: CDR1 LNHDA and CDR2 SQIVND (reference sequence). CDR3 amino acids: CASKVRGVWYGYTF. The CDR3 DNA reads as TGTGCCAGTAAGGTACGGGGGGTATGGTATGGCTACACCTTC.

V gene TRBV7-6 combines with J gene TRBJ2-1; TRBD2 is a possible D gene (6 bases). There are 13 residues in the CDR3. Per the germline V gene, CDR1 is SGHVS and CDR2 is FNYEAQ. V was shortened by 4 bases and J by 3 bases, with 7 bases between the two germline ends. The CDR3 sequence: CASSSGLYNEQFF. CDR3 DNA: TGTGCCAGCAGCTCGGGACTCTACAATGAGCAGTTCTTC.

This chain links TRBV5-1 with TRBJ2-1; 7 nucleotides agree with TRBD2. CDR1 and CDR2 (germline): SGHRS, YFSETQ. V lost 2 bases, J lost 0 bases, and 8 bases stayed unmatched. The CDR3 covers 17 residues. The DNA of the CDR3 is TGCGCCAGCAGCTTATTACTAGCGACCTTCTCCTACAATGAGCAGTTCTTC. It is translated as CASSLLLATFSYNEQFF.